This entry features one TCR beta chain sequence. These data come from a study of blood T cell repertoires in COVID-19. Study as a whole: The United States, Italy and Spain were the sources of the acute and convalescent COVID-19 samples. T cells, B-cell-depleted T cells, or PBMCs supplied cDNA or gDNA.

Under the authors' procedure: Amplifying reference gene primers gave estimates of nucleated cell counts. Assay used: immunoSEQ multiplex PCR; TCRdb lists only in-frame clones, some missing. Clone size and the V and J calls come from that table; the DNA yielded D and trimming. The sample includes about 160,000 clones, around 84% of them seen just once. This CDR3 is built from 15 residues. The V end lost 6 bases, the J end lost 3 bases, and 17 bases lay between the germline ends. The TCR sequence derives from a human donor with acute or convalescent COVID-19. The donor label of this sample is uncertain. Sequencing was done on a sample of peripheral blood. This chain uses TRBV23-1 with TRBJ2-5; D possibly corresponds to TRBD1 (6 bases). TRBV23-1 is marked as an open reading frame, function uncertain. The CDR3, as DNA: TGCGCCAGCAGAGCTGGACAGAAGAGGGAAGAGACCCAGTACTTC. It codes for CASRAGQKREETQYF.